The rows below give T cell receptor beta chains drawn from one sample of a study of regulatory T cells in long-lasting Graves disease. MiXCR was run by TCRdb on the multiplex PCR reads, yielding one entry per CDR3 protein. The sample lists some 400,000 distinct CDR3 sequences, 14% to 15% seen once, with approximately 16% in the top ten. This sample was shared with a second study, whose subject was T cells in Graves' hyperthyroidism and ophthalmopathy.

Sample: peripheral blood mononuclear cells (PBMCs), taken at new diagnosis, from a patient treated with antithyroid drugs. All receptors derive from a woman younger than 45 with Graves disease. The CDR3 runs from the conserved cysteine through the conserved F or W. D genes are given only for firm matches. Clone size appears in some rows only: once, few, many, or a class for an expanded clone.

v_call	j_call	d_call	clone_size	cdr3_aa	cdr3_nt
TRBV5-1	TRBJ2-5	TRBD2	-	CAGSFSGIRETQYF	TGCGCCGGCAGCTTCAGCGGGATTCGAGAGACCCAGTACTTC
TRBV29-1	TRBJ1-1	-	many	CSVLPSSTEAFF	TGCAGCGTTCTCCCCTCGTCCACTGAAGCTTTCTTT
TRBV7-9	TRBJ2-1	-	-	CASSPDSLSYNEQFF	TGTGCCAGCAGCCCGGACAGCCTCTCCTACAATGAGCAGTTCTTC
TRBV3-1	TRBJ2-7	TRBD2	many	CASSRGAGGAHEQYF	TGTGCCAGCAGCCGAGGAGCGGGAGGGGCCCACGAGCAGTACTTC
TRBV7-9	TRBJ2-5	-	many	CASSYAGPQETQYF	TGTGCCAGCAGCTACGCCGGGCCCCAAGAGACCCAGTACTTC
TRBV11-2	TRBJ2-5	-	few	CASSSAHPMAGETQYF	TGTGCCAGCAGCTCGGCTCACCCCATGGCCGGAGAGACCCAGTACTTC
TRBV27	TRBJ1-1	-	-	CASSLLGQGGKTNTEAFF	TGTGCCAGCAGTTTACTGGGGCAGGGTGGAAAGACGAACACTGAAGCTTTCTTT
TRBV6-9	TRBJ1-2	TRBD1	-	CASSYRTGADGYTF	TGTGCCAGCAGTTACAGGACAGGGGCCGATGGCTACACCTTC
TRBV2	TRBJ1-2	-	many	CASSERLQVYGGYTF	TGTGCCAGCAGTGAACGTTTACAAGTCTATGGTGGCTACACCTTC
TRBV24-1	TRBJ1-5	-	-	CAARSVGVRGACNQPQHF	TGTGCCGCCAGATCAGTGGGGGTTAGGGGGGCTTGCAATCAGCCCCAGCATTTT
TRBV24-1	TRBJ2-4	TRBD1	few	CATSDRRTGFGAKNIQYF	TGTGCCACCAGTGACCGGAGGACAGGTTTTGGAGCCAAAAACATTCAGTACTTC
TRBV7-3	TRBJ2-1	TRBD2	many	CASSPNPRTSGNEQFF	TGTGCCAGCAGCCCGAACCCTCGGACTAGCGGGAATGAGCAGTTCTTC
TRBV6-2/TRBV6-3	TRBJ2-2	-	few	CASGSQSGGGELFF	TGTGCCAGCGGTAGTCAGTCTGGGGGCGGGGAGCTGTTTTTT
TRBV20-1	TRBJ2-7	TRBD2	-	CSASRPGLAFYEQYF	TGCAGTGCTTCCCGTCCGGGACTAGCCTTCTACGAGCAGTACTTC
TRBV9	TRBJ1-4	TRBD1	-	CASSGQGNGLGNEKLFF	TGTGCCAGCAGCGGACAGGGGAACGGGCTGGGCAATGAAAAACTGTTTTTT
TRBV18	TRBJ2-7	TRBD2	once	CASSPAAGSPHEQYF	TGTGCCAGCTCACCCGCAGCGGGATCCCCCCACGAGCAGTACTTC
TRBV20-1	TRBJ2-2	-	-	CSAGTPTNTGELFF	TGCAGTGCCGGGACACCTACGAACACCGGGGAGCTGTTTTTT
TRBV29-1	TRBJ2-1	-	many	CSVRSYNEQFF	TGCAGCGTACGAAGTTACAATGAGCAGTTCTTC
TRBV20-1	TRBJ2-7	-	many	CSAASEARSYEQYF	TGCAGTGCGGCTAGCGAAGCCAGATCCTACGAGCAGTACTTC
TRBV29-1	TRBJ1-3	-	-	CSVEEGVNTIYF	TGCAGCGTTGAAGAGGGGGTAAACACCATATATTTT
TRBV5-6	TRBJ1-2	TRBD1	few	CASSPPTGAHNYGYTF	TGTGCCAGTAGCCCCCCGACAGGGGCGCATAACTATGGCTACACCTTC
TRBV12-5	TRBJ2-5	-	many	CASGSPRTGGTETQYF	TGTGCTAGTGGTTCCCCCCGCACCGGGGGCACAGAGACCCAGTACTTC
TRBV11-1	TRBJ2-1	TRBD2	many	CASSLEIAGGLAEQFF	TGTGCCAGCAGCTTAGAGATAGCGGGAGGGCTGGCTGAGCAGTTCTTC
TRBV19	TRBJ2-7	-	few	CARRLSGFDEQYF	TGTGCCAGGAGACTTTCAGGGTTCGACGAGCAGTACTTC
TRBV20-1	TRBJ2-1	TRBD2	few	CSVTNGGSSYNEQFF	TGCAGTGTCACAAACGGGGGGAGCTCCTACAATGAGCAGTTCTTC
TRBV7-2	TRBJ2-5	TRBD2	many	CASSLYGGRAGSGTQYF	TGTGCCAGCAGCTTATATGGCGGGAGGGCCGGGTCTGGGACCCAGTACTTC
TRBV7-9	TRBJ1-1	-	many	CASSLSRVNTEAFF	TGTGCCAGCAGCCTGAGTCGGGTGAACACTGAAGCTTTCTTT
TRBV3-1	TRBJ1-3	TRBD1	many	CASSPRGPDTIYF	TGTGCCAGCAGCCCCAGGGGGCCTGACACCATATATTTT
TRBV11-2	TRBJ2-1	TRBD2	many	CAIPGLAGSSSYNEQFF	TGTGCCATTCCGGGACTAGCGGGATCCAGCTCCTACAATGAGCAGTTCTTC
TRBV20-1	TRBJ1-5	-	-	CSVGAPNYLQHF	TGCAGTGTAGGGGCCCCGAACTATCTCCAGCATTTT
TRBV5-8	TRBJ1-5	-	many	CASNSRRRGAGQPQHF	TGTGCCAGCAACTCACGACGCAGGGGCGCCGGTCAGCCCCAGCATTTT
TRBV6-1	TRBJ1-1	-	many	CASSGGQYANTEAFF	TGTGCCAGCAGTGGTGGACAGTATGCGAACACTGAAGCTTTCTTT
TRBV19	TRBJ1-5	-	few	CASSMTGSNQPQHF	TGTGCCAGTAGTATGACTGGGAGCAATCAGCCCCAGCATTTT
TRBV27	TRBJ1-1	TRBD1	many	CASNRQGGTEAFF	TGTGCCAGCAACAGACAGGGAGGCACTGAAGCTTTCTTT
TRBV7-6	TRBJ2-1	-	many	CASSGRQPNNEQFF	TGTGCCAGCAGCGGCCGACAGCCGAACAATGAGCAGTTCTTC
TRBV18	TRBJ2-3	-	many	CASSPAGSDTQYF	TGTGCCAGCTCACCAGCGGGGTCAGATACGCAGTATTTT
TRBV18	TRBJ1-3	-	many	CASSDSGSGNTIYF	TGTGCCAGCTCAGATTCAGGCTCTGGAAACACCATATATTTT
TRBV6-9	TRBJ2-4	TRBD2	-	CASSCRARRGGNIQYF	TGTGCCAGCAGTTGTCGAGCCCGCCGCGGGGGAAACATTCAGTACTTC
TRBV5-6	TRBJ1-2	-	many	CASSFGADLYGYTF	TGTGCCAGCAGCTTTGGGGCAGACCTCTATGGCTACACCTTC
TRBV6-1	TRBJ2-5	-	-	CASSDYLGRETQYF	TGTGCCAGCAGTGATTACCTGGGCAGGGAGACCCAGTACTTC
TRBV12-3/TRBV12-4	TRBJ2-7	-	many	CASSTSGYYEQYF	TGTGCCAGCAGCACATCCGGATACTACGAGCAGTACTTC
TRBV12-3/TRBV12-4	TRBJ1-6	-	many	CASSFTAQNSPLHF	TGTGCCAGCAGTTTCACAGCTCAGAATTCACCCCTCCACTTT
TRBV12-3/TRBV12-4	TRBJ2-7	-	many	CASSLYYEQYF	TGTGCCAGCAGCCTCTACTACGAGCAGTACTTC
TRBV5-1	TRBJ1-6	TRBD1	many	CASKSTGSNSPLHF	TGCGCCAGCAAATCGACAGGGAGTAATTCACCCCTCCACTTT
TRBV19	TRBJ2-1	TRBD2	-	CASNPSGASYNEQFF	TGTGCCAGTAATCCTAGCGGGGCCTCCTACAATGAGCAGTTCTTC
TRBV11-2	TRBJ2-5	-	many	CASSPRRVAETQYF	TGTGCCAGCAGCCCACGAAGGGTTGCGGAGACCCAGTACTTC
TRBV7-9	TRBJ1-2	-	few	CASSSDLGGYTF	TGTGCCAGCAGCTCGGACCTGGGGGGCTACACCTTC
TRBV28	TRBJ2-7	TRBD2	many	CASSPLGSGRKGTYEQYF	TGTGCCAGCAGTCCCTTGGGGAGCGGGAGGAAAGGGACCTACGAGCAGTACTTC
TRBV30	TRBJ2-1	-	-	CAVGRGSPPSNEQFF	TGTGCCGTAGGGAGAGGAAGTCCCCCCAGCAATGAGCAGTTCTTC
TRBV7-7	TRBJ2-2	TRBD1	few	CASSSLGTGVAGELFF	TGTGCCAGCAGCTCCCTTGGGACAGGGGTAGCCGGGGAGCTGTTTTTT
TRBV7-3	TRBJ2-1	-	few	CASSGSGSYNEQFF	TGTGCCAGCAGCGGCTCGGGGTCCTACAATGAGCAGTTCTTC
TRBV20-1	TRBJ1-1	TRBD1	many	CSARTGTEAFF	TGCAGTGCTAGGACAGGGACTGAAGCTTTCTTT
TRBV11-3	TRBJ1-2	TRBD1	-	CASSLIGTGGLFYGYTF	TGTGCCAGCAGCTTAATCGGGACAGGGGGCCTGTTCTATGGCTACACCTTC
TRBV24-1	TRBJ2-3	-	few	CATSETGTITDTQYF	TGTGCCACCAGTGAAACCGGGACAATCACAGATACGCAGTATTTT
TRBV28	TRBJ2-1	TRBD2	many	CASSFKLAGVNEQFF	TGTGCCAGCAGTTTCAAACTAGCGGGAGTCAATGAGCAGTTCTTC